This T cell receptor beta chain was identified during a study of tissue T cells after allogeneic stem cell transplantation. Findings and limits, study-wide: Across patients, clones rarely overlapped, yet motif clusters were shared tissue-specifically.

The protocol was immunoSEQ multiplex PCR, while the TCRdb copy is restricted to in-frame clones and leaves out a portion. The table lists roughly 3,200 clones, almost 70% of them singletons. Notes on this clone: Its target is not known.

Germline CDR1 is MRHNA and CDR2 is SNTAGT. V lost 7 bases, J lost 0 bases, and 13 bases lay in between. This CDR3 spans 14 amino acids. The TCR was taken from a male donor older than 55 with lung cancer. This chain uses TRBV6-4 with TRBJ2-7; D remains ambiguous. This material consisted of tissue from the right colon, taken at autopsy. CDR3 DNA sequence: TGTGCCAGCAAATCGGATGCAGCCTCCTACGAGCAGTACTTC. This translates into CASKSDAASYEQYF.